Listed below are T cell receptor beta chains from one sample, sequenced in a study of blood T cell repertoires in COVID-19. The assay was immunoSEQ multiplex PCR, and TCRdb's table has in-frame clones only and misses some. The table includes some 340,000 clones, about 89% detected once. The sequenced material came from PBMCs or T cells enriched from blood (not recorded which). The receptors originated from a woman between 25 and 40 years old who had recovered from COVID-19. CDR3s include the opening cysteine and the closing phenylalanine or tryptophan. A D gene is named only where the DNA matches it firmly. Clone size is stated in some rows and not others, as once, few, many or a class when expanded.

d_gene,abundance,j_gene,v_gene,CDR3aa,CDR3nt
-,once,TRBJ1-6,TRBV5-6,CASSLWGGSSPLHF,TGTGCCAGCAGCTTGTGGGGGGGCAGTTCACCCCTCCACTTT
-,-,TRBJ2-3,TRBV7-2,CASSLAAGTQYF,TGTGCCAGCAGCTTAGCGGCGGGTACGCAGTATTTT
-,-,TRBJ2-7,TRBV27,CASRGLPPSYEQYF,TGTGCCAGCAGGGGACTTCCACCGTCCTACGAGCAGTACTTC
-,-,TRBJ1-6,TRBV5-6,CASSLGSRHYDSPLHF,TGTGCCAGCAGCTTGGGGTCCCGGCACTATGATTCACCCCTCCACTTT
TRBD1,-,TRBJ2-7,TRBV7-2,CASSTPGTGDYEQYF,TGTGCCAGCAGCACACCCGGGACAGGCGACTACGAGCAGTACTTC
-,-,TRBJ2-2,TRBV9,CASSEGDTNTGELFF,TGTGCCAGCAGCGAGGGGGATACGAACACCGGGGAGCTGTTTTTT
TRBD1,-,TRBJ1-1,TRBV14,CASSQAGGAGHAFF,TGTGCCAGCAGCCAGGCAGGGGGCGCCGGGCACGCTTTCTTT
TRBD1,-,TRBJ1-2,TRBV10-3,CAISVDRVYDGYTF,TGTGCCATCAGTGTGGACAGGGTGTATGATGGCTACACCTTC
TRBD1,-,TRBJ1-6,TRBV6-5,CASTGGSSYNSPLHF,TGTGCCAGCACAGGGGGAAGCTCCTATAATTCACCCCTCCACTTT
-,-,TRBJ2-5,TRBV6-5,CASSYRGHETQYF,TGTGCCAGCAGTTACAGGGGTCACGAGACCCAGTACTTC
TRBD2,once,TRBJ2-3,TRBV7-2,CASSLVAGGTDTQYF,TGTGCCAGCAGCTTAGTAGCGGGGGGCACAGATACGCAGTATTTT
TRBD1,-,TRBJ2-1,TRBV6-6,CASGKMGQLDNEQFF,TGTGCCAGCGGGAAGATGGGACAGTTAGATAATGAGCAGTTCTTC
-,-,TRBJ2-5,TRBV7-2,CASSLGARDREETQYF,TGTGCCAGCAGCTTAGGTGCCCGGGATAGAGAAGAGACCCAGTACTTC
TRBD1,-,TRBJ1-2,TRBV5-1,CASSLGDSAVAF,TGCGCCAGCAGCTTGGGGGACAGTGCTGTCGCCTTC
-,once,TRBJ1-1,TRBV11-2,CASSFIEGNTEAFF,TGTGCCAGCAGCTTTATTGAGGGGAACACTGAAGCTTTCTTT
TRBD2,-,TRBJ2-1,TRBV3-1/TRBV3-2,CASSLGLAGEEQFF,TGTGCCAGCAGCCTCGGACTAGCGGGGGAAGAGCAGTTCTTC
-,-,TRBJ2-5,TRBV19,CASSIIGRGETQYF,TGTGCCAGTAGTATAATCGGAAGAGGAGAGACCCAGTACTTC
-,-,TRBJ2-2,TRBV18,CASSEGTGELFF,TGTGCCAGCAGCGAGGGCACCGGGGAGCTGTTTTTT
-,-,TRBJ2-7,TRBV11-2,CASSLGGQGTYEQYF,TGTGCCAGCAGCTTAGGAGGGCAAGGGACCTACGAGCAGTACTTC
TRBD1,few,TRBJ2-7,TRBV7-2,CASSLGAGGEYEQYF,TGTGCCAGCAGCTTAGGGGCAGGGGGAGAATACGAGCAGTACTTC
TRBD1,once,TRBJ1-4,TRBV9,CASSGGTGAPTNEKLFF,TGTGCCAGCAGCGGGGGGACAGGAGCCCCAACTAATGAAAAACTGTTTTTT
-,-,TRBJ2-7,TRBV2,CASRRSGSHEQYF,TGTGCCAGCAGACGTTCGGGGTCCCACGAGCAGTACTTC
-,few,TRBJ2-2,TRBV11-1,CASSLGGGNTGELFF,TGTGCCAGCAGCTTAGGAGGGGGGAACACCGGGGAGCTGTTTTTT
TRBD1,-,TRBJ1-1,TRBV7-9,CASSLVGQGAIGAFF,TGTGCCAGCAGCTTAGTGGGACAGGGGGCGATCGGAGCTTTCTTT
-,-,TRBJ2-1,TRBV5-4,CASSVRHEQFF,TGTGCCAGCAGCGTGAGGCATGAGCAGTTCTTC
TRBD1,-,TRBJ1-5,TRBV19,CASSTRDRGIYSNQPQHF,TGTGCCAGTAGTACGAGGGACAGGGGGATTTATAGCAATCAGCCCCAGCATTTT
TRBD1,once,TRBJ2-7,TRBV27,CASSLGGTGANYEQYF,TGTGCCAGCAGTCTCGGGGGGACAGGGGCTAACTACGAGCAGTACTTC
-,-,TRBJ2-7,TRBV4-1,CARRGSRPSQQYF,TGCGCCCGCCGTGGGTCTAGGCCCTCTCAGCAGTACTTC
TRBD2,-,TRBJ2-1,TRBV28,CASSSSSGGAYNEQFF,TGTGCCAGCAGTTCATCTAGCGGGGGGGCCTACAATGAGCAGTTCTTC
-,-,TRBJ1-5,TRBV28,CASSPNLGGVNNQPQHF,TGTGCCAGCAGTCCGAACCTAGGGGGGGTGAACAATCAGCCCCAGCATTTT
-,-,TRBJ1-1,TRBV12-3/TRBV12-4,CASLISGNTEAFF,TGTGCCAGCTTAATTTCAGGGAACACTGAAGCTTTCTTT
-,-,TRBJ1-2,TRBV6-2/TRBV6-3,CASSYSPGVYGYTF,TGTGCCAGCAGTTACTCGCCAGGGGTCTATGGCTACACCTTC
TRBD1,-,TRBJ1-3,TRBV5-1,CASSRGQGAEGNTIYF,TGCGCCAGCAGCCGCGGACAGGGGGCGGAGGGAAACACCATATATTTT
TRBD2,-,TRBJ2-1,TRBV5-1,CASSRLLAGGPDEQFF,TGCGCCAGCAGCCGACTACTAGCGGGGGGGCCCGATGAGCAGTTCTTC
TRBD1,few,TRBJ1-6,TRBV7-9,CASSPGTGVDSPLHF,TGTGCCAGCAGCCCTGGGACAGGGGTTGATTCACCCCTCCACTTT
-,-,TRBJ2-7,TRBV7-9,CASSLEQFYEQYF,TGTGCCAGCAGCTTAGAACAGTTCTACGAGCAGTACTTC
-,-,TRBJ1-2,TRBV28,CASSLSGYGYTF,TGTGCCAGCAGTTTATCAGGCTATGGCTACACCTTC
-,-,TRBJ1-5,TRBV12-5,CASELGPSNQPQHF,TGTGCTAGTGAATTGGGCCCTAGCAATCAGCCCCAGCATTTT
-,-,TRBJ1-1,TRBV21-1,CASSKVPGAMNTEAFF,TGTGCCAGCAGCAAAGTACCAGGGGCCATGAACACTGAAGCTTTCTTT
-,-,TRBJ1-1,TRBV7-8,CASSLEVPGLGVAFF,TGTGCCAGCAGCTTAGAGGTCCCGGGCCTCGGGGTAGCTTTCTTT
TRBD1,-,TRBJ1-2,TRBV5-4,CASQQGASNYGYTF,TGTGCCAGCCAACAGGGGGCGTCTAACTATGGCTACACCTTC
-,-,TRBJ1-2,TRBV6-1,CASSEAPVLLQGNGYTF,TGTGCCAGCAGTGAAGCGCCAGTCTTACTTCAGGGGAATGGCTACACCTTC
TRBD1,-,TRBJ1-1,TRBV24-1,CATSNRGYTEAFF,TGTGCCACCAGTAACAGGGGTTATACTGAAGCTTTCTTT
TRBD1,few,TRBJ2-3,TRBV5-1,CASSSRTGGDTQYF,TGCGCCAGCAGCTCCCGGACAGGGGGAGATACGCAGTATTTT
TRBD1,-,TRBJ1-2,TRBV27,CASSLRQGFENYGYTF,TGTGCCAGCAGCCTACGACAGGGATTTGAGAACTATGGCTACACCTTC
TRBD1,-,TRBJ1-6,TRBV15,CATSGTVYNSPLHF,TGTGCCACCAGCGGGACAGTCTATAATTCACCCCTCCACTTT
-,-,TRBJ1-3,TRBV13,CASSPLSSGTGNTIYF,TGTGCCAGCAGCCCCCTATCCTCAGGTACTGGAAACACCATATATTTT
TRBD1,-,TRBJ1-2,TRBV6-1,CASSEYWTGSKHGYTF,TGTGCCAGCAGTGAATACTGGACAGGGAGCAAACATGGCTACACCTTC
-,once,TRBJ2-5,TRBV10-1,CASRKFTGWGETQYF,TGCGCCAGCAGGAAGTTTACAGGGTGGGGAGAGACCCAGTACTTC
TRBD1,-,TRBJ2-5,TRBV28,CASWTGRQETQYF,TGTGCCAGCTGGACAGGGAGGCAAGAGACCCAGTACTTC
-,few,TRBJ2-7,TRBV5-4,CASSLGVLSSYEQYF,TGTGCCAGCAGCTTGGGGGTACTAAGCTCCTACGAGCAGTACTTC
TRBD1,-,TRBJ2-5,TRBV4-1,CASSQRYPGQTQETQYF,TGCGCCAGCAGCCAACGATATCCGGGACAGACTCAAGAGACCCAGTACTTC
TRBD1,-,TRBJ2-7,TRBV7-2,CASSLTGGFNYEQYF,TGTGCCAGCAGCTTGACAGGGGGCTTCAACTACGAGCAGTACTTC
TRBD1,-,TRBJ2-1,TRBV4-1,CASSPYRGQLNEQFF,TGCGCCAGCAGCCCTTACAGGGGGCAGTTGAATGAGCAGTTCTTC
-,-,TRBJ1-2,TRBV6-5,CASNQGYYGYTF,TGTGCCAGCAACCAGGGCTACTATGGCTACACCTTC
-,-,TRBJ2-1,TRBV7-9,CASSLSLAGEQFF,TGTGCCAGCAGCTTAAGTCTAGCCGGTGAGCAGTTCTTC
-,-,TRBJ1-5,TRBV6-2/TRBV6-3,CASSYSGRGGNQPQHF,TGTGCCAGCAGTTACTCCGGGAGGGGGGGAAATCAGCCCCAGCATTTT